The present TCR beta chain was sequenced within a study of T cells after posttransplantation cyclophosphamide. Study outcomes and limitations: After PTCy, TRB diversity resembled that of CNI/methotrexate controls.

Trimming at V came to 4 bases and at J to 5 bases, leaving 8 bases not matched to a gene. The germline V gene has CDR1 ENHRY and CDR2 SYGVKD. This CDR3 is 15 amino acids long. This clone has at least ten counts. Its antigen is currently unknown. Here immunoSEQ multiplex PCR was the method, and the copy in TCRdb shows in-frame clones only, minus some. The sample yields over 35,000 clones, without any singletons. This sequence joins TRBV10-3 and TRBJ2-5; 9 bases map to TRBD2. This clonotype was sampled from a man in his forties in good health, CMV-negative, and a related stem cell transplant donor. Sequencing was carried out using PBMCs. CDR3 bases: TGTGCCATCAGTGCTTTAGCGGGGGCCGGGGAGACCCAGTACTTC. The encoded protein is CAISALAGAGETQYF.